This TCR beta chain was recovered during a study of T cell responses to AZD1222 COVID-19 vaccine. Between the trimmed V and J ends, which lost 4 bases and 3 bases, there was a span of 19 bases. The CDR3 extends over 16 amino acids. CDR1 MGHRA and CDR2 YSYEKL come from the germline V gene. Clones were sequenced by immunoSEQ multiplex PCR, and TCRdb holds only the in-frame ones, with some missing. This table holds roughly 190,000 clones, roughly 93% found once. The sample holds one count of this clone. The sequence came from an adult in good health. The chain links TRBV4-1 to TRBJ2-7, with D perhaps matching TRBD1 (6 bases). The sample consisted of peripheral blood, taken on day 0 of AZD1222 vaccination. The CDR3 loop is CASSPIDKQGFYEQYF. The CDR3 coding sequence is TGCGCCAGCAGCCCTATAGACAAACAGGGATTCTACGAGCAGTACTTC.